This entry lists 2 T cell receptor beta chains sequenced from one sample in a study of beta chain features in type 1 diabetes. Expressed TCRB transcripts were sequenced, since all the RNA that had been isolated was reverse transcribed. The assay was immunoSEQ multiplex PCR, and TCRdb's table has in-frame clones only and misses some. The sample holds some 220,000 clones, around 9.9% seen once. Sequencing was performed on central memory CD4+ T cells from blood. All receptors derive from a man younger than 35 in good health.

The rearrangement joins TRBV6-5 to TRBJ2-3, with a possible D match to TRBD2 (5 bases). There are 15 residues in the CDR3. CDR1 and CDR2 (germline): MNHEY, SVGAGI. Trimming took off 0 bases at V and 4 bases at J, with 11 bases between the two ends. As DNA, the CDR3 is TGTGCCAGCAGTTACTCGCCTTCTAGCCCAGATACGCAGTATTTT. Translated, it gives CASSYSPSSPDTQYF.

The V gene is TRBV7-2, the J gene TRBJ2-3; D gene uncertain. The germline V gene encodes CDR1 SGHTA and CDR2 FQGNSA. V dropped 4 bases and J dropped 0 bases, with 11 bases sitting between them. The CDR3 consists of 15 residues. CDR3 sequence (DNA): TGTGCCAGCAGCTCACAGCCGATTAGCACAGATACGCAGTATTTT. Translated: CASSSQPISTDTQYF.